This entry lists 9 T cell receptor beta chains sequenced from one sample in a study of beta chain features in type 1 diabetes. The entirety of the isolated RNA underwent reverse transcription, so expressed TCRB transcripts were sequenced. Assay: immunoSEQ multiplex PCR; the TCRdb copy retains only in-frame clones and omits some. The sample has a few hundred thousand clones, around 14% seen once. The sequenced material came from naive CD4+ T cells from blood. The receptors originated from a man under 40 in good health.

V usage is TRBV7-9 and J usage is TRBJ2-3; D unresolved. CDR1 is SEHNR, CDR2 FQNEAQ, per germline (reference sequence). The V gene lost 5 bases and the J gene lost 2 bases, with 11 bases spanning the gap. CDR3 length: 14 residues. The CDR3 DNA follows: TGTGCCAGCAGCCCCCCGGTGCTCACAGATACGCAGTATTTT. It is translated as CASSPPVLTDTQYF. The entire variable domain, with the rest obtained from reference TRBV7-9 and TRBJ2-3, is as follows: DTGVSQNPRHKITKRGQNVTFRCDPISEHNRLYWYRQTLGQGPEFLTYFQNEAQLEKSRLLSDRFSAERPKGSFSTLEIQRTEQGDSAMYLCASSPPVLTDTQYFGPGTRLTVL.

This rearrangement joins TRBV7-8 to TRBJ2-3; D unresolved. CDR1 SGHVS and CDR2 FQNEAQ come from the germline V gene. The CDR3 runs 15 residues. V dropped 5 bases and J dropped 2 bases, with 14 bases sitting between them. The CDR3 DNA is TGTGCCAGCAGCCTCGGACCTCCACCCACAGATACGCAGTATTTT. Its protein product is CASSLGPPPTDTQYF.

V usage is TRBV5-1 and J usage is TRBJ2-3; the D is unclear. Germline CDR1 reads SGHRS; CDR2 reads YFSETQ. The CDR3 contains 16 residues. V lost 1 base, J lost 0 bases, and 12 bases lay in between. CDR3 in amino acids: CASSLFVGTSTDTQYF. CDR3 nucleotides: TGCGCCAGCAGCTTGTTCGTGGGAACAAGCACAGATACGCAGTATTTT.

The gene calls are TRBV29-1 and TRBJ1-1; D remains ambiguous. Germline V gives CDR1 SQVTM, CDR2 ANQGSEA. The CDR3 is made up of 13 amino acids. Trimming removed 4 bases at V and 0 bases at J, with 9 bases between. Here the CDR3 reads CSVGLSVNTEAFF. The CDR3 nucleotides are TGCAGCGTTGGTTTATCGGTGAACACTGAAGCTTTCTTT.

This rearrangement joins TRBV7-9 to TRBJ2-5; D call uncertain. The germline CDR1 and CDR2 sequences are SEHNR and FQNEAQ (reference sequence). This CDR3 is 12 amino acids long. V lost 5 bases and J 4 bases, leaving 8 bases between the germline ends. This CDR3 reads CASSPQGETQYF. Written as DNA, the CDR3 is TGTGCCAGCAGCCCCCAAGGAGAGACCCAGTACTTC. Supplemented by reference TRBV7-9 and TRBJ2-5, the full variable domain reads DTGVSQNPRHKITKRGQNVTFRCDPISEHNRLYWYRQTLGQGPEFLTYFQNEAQLEKSRLLSDRFSAERPKGSFSTLEIQRTEQGDSAMYLCASSPQGETQYFGPGTRLLVL.

This chain joins TRBV7-2 and TRBJ2-7; D unclear. Germline V gives CDR1 SGHTA, CDR2 FQGNSA. Trimming shortened V by 5 bases and J by 3 bases, and 11 bases separated the two germline ends. The CDR3 has 13 amino acids. The CDR3 reads CASSRSGGYEQYV. Here the CDR3 DNA reads TGTGCCAGCAGCCGGTCGGGCGGCTACGAGCAGTACGTC.

In this sample, this clone turned up a few times. This chain links TRBV25-1 with TRBJ1-4; D perhaps matches TRBD1 (6 bases). This CDR3 spans 17 amino acids. Deletions cut 6 bases from V and 8 bases from J, with 25 bases between. Germline V gene data show CDR1 as MGHDK and CDR2 as SYGVNS. The CDR3 DNA reads as TGTGCCAGCAGGCCGGTCGGGGCTGGGGGCAGGTGGGAAAAACTGTTTTTT. It yields the protein CASRPVGAGGRWEKLFF.

This clone was detected a few times. The V gene is TRBV28, the J gene TRBJ1-6; D perhaps matches TRBD1 (6 bases). This CDR3 has 16 residues. Trimming removed 5 bases from V and 8 bases from J, with 19 bases in between. The germline V gene encodes CDR1 MDHEN and CDR2 SYDVKM. The CDR3 DNA follows: TGTGCCAGCAGTCTCACAGGGAATCGGATCTATTCACCCCTCCACTTT. This translates into CASSLTGNRIYSPLHF.

This clone was observed at least ten times. V usage is TRBV9 and J usage is TRBJ2-5, with D perhaps matching TRBD1 (6 bases). V was shortened by 0 bases and J by 9 bases, with 15 bases between the two germline ends. Germline assignment: CDR1 SGDLS and CDR2 YYNGEE. The CDR3 extends over 14 amino acids. The DNA for the CDR3 is TGTGCCAGCAGCGTAGGTATAGGGACACCAGCCCAGTACTTC. Its protein is CASSVGIGTPAQYF.